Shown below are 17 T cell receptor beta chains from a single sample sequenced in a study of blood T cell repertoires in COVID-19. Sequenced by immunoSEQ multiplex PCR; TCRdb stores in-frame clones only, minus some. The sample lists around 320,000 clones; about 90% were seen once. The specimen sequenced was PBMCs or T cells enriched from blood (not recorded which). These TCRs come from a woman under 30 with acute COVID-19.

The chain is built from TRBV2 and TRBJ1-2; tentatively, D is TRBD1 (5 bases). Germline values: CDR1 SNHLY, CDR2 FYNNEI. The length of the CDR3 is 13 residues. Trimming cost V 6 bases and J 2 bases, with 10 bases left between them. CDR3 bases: TGTGCCAGCAGGATGACAGTAAACTATGGCTACACCTTC. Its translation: CASRMTVNYGYTF.

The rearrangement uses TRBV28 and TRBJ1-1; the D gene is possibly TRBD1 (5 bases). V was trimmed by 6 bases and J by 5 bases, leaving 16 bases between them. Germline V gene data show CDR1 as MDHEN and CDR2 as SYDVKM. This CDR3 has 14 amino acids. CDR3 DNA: TGTGCCAGCAGACGCCGGGACTCGGGAACTGAAGCTTTCTTT. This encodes CASRRRDSGTEAFF.

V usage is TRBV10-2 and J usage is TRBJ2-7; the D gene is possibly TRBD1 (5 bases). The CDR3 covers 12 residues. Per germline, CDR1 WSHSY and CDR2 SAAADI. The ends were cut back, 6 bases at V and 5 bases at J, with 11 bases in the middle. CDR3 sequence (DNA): TGCGCCAGCAGGCAGGGTATGGACGAGCAGTACTTC. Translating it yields CASRQGMDEQYF.

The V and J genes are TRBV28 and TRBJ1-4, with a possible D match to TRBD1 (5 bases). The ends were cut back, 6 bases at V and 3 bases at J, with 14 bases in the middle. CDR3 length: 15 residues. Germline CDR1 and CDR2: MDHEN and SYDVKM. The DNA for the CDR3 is TGTGCCAGCAGCCCCTCCTGGGGGGCTAATGAAAAACTGTTTTTT. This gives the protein CASSPSWGANEKLFF. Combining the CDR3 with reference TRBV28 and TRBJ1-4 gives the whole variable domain DVKVTQSSRYLVKRTGEKVFLECVQDMDHENMFWYRQDPGLGLRLIYFSYDVKMKEKGDIPEGYSVSREKKERFSLILESASTNQTSMYLCASSPSWGANEKLFFGSGTQLSVL.

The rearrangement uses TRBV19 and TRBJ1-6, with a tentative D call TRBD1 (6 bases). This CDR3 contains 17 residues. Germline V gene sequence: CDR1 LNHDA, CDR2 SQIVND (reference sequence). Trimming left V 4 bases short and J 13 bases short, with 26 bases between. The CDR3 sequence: CASSKSHQGQPRPPLHF. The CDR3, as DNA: TGTGCCAGTAGTAAGAGTCATCAGGGGCAGCCACGTCCCCCCCTCCACTTT.

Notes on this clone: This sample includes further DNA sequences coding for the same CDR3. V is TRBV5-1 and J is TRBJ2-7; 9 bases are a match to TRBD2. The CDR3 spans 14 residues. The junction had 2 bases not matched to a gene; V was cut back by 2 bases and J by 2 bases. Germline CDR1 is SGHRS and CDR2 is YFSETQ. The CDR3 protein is CASSLAGGTYEQYF. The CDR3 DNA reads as TGCGCCAGCAGCTTAGCGGGAGGAACCTACGAGCAGTACTTC. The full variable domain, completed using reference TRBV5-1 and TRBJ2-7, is KAGVTQTPRYLIKTRGQQVTLSCSPISGHRSVSWYQQTPGQGLQFLFEYFSETQRNKGNFPGRFSGRQFSNSRSEMNVSTLELGDSALYLCASSLAGGTYEQYFGPGTRLTVT.

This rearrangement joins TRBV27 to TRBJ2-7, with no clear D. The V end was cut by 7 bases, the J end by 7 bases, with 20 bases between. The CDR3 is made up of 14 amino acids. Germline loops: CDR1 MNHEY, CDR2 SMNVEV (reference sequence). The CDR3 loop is CASKPMLGAGEQYF. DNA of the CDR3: TGTGCCAGCAAACCTATGCTCGGAGCCGGGGAGCAGTACTTC.

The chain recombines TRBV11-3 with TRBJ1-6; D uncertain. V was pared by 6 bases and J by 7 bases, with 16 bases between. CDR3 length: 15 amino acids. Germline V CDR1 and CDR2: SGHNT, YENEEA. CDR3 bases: TGTGCCAGCAGTCATGCCGCGGTTCGGAATTCACCCCTCCACTTT. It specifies CASSHAAVRNSPLHF.

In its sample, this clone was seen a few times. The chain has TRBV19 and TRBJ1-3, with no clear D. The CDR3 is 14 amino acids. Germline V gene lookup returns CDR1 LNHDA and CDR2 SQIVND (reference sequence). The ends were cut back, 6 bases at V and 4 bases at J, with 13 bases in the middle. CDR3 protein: CASSPGRLGNTIYF. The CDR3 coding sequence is TGTGCCAGTAGCCCTGGGAGACTAGGAAACACCATATATTTT.

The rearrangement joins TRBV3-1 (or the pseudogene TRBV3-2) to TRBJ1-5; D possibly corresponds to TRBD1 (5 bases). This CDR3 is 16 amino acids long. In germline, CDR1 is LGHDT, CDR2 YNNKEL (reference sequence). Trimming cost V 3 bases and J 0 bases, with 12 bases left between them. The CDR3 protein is CASSHEGVYSNQPQHF. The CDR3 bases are TGTGCCAGCAGCCACGAAGGGGTTTATAGCAATCAGCCCCAGCATTTT.

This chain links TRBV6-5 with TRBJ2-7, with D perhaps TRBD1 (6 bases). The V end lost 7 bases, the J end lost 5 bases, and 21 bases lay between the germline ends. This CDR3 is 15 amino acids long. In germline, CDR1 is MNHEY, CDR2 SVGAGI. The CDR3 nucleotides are TGTGCCAGCACTCCCCGACGGCTGGGGGCGAACGAGCAGTACTTC. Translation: CASTPRRLGANEQYF.

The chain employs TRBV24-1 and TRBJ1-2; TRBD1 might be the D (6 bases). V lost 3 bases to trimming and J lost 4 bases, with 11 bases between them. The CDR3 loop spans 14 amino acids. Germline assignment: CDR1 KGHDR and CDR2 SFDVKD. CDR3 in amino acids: CATSDQGIGYGYTF. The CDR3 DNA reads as TGTGCCACCAGTGATCAGGGGATCGGCTATGGCTACACCTTC.

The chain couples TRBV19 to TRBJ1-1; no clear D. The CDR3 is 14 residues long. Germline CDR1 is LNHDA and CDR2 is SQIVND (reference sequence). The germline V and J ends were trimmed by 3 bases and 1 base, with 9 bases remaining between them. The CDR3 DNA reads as TGTGCCAGTAGTATGGAGGGATGGAACACTGAAGCTTTCTTT. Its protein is CASSMEGWNTEAFF.

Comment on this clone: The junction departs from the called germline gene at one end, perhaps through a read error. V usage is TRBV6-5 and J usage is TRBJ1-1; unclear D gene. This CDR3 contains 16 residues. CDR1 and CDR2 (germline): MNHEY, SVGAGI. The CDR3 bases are TGTGCCAGCAGTTACTCCCCCCCGACCCAAGGCGGGTTTGCTCTCTTT. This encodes CASSYSPPTQGGFALF.

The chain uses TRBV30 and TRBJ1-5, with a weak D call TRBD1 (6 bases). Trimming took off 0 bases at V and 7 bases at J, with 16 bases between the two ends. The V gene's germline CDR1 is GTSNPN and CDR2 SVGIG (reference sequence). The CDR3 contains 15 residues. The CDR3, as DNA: TGTGCCTGGAGTGTAGGGGGGACTACGGGACAGCCCCAGCATTTT. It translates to CAWSVGGTTGQPQHF.

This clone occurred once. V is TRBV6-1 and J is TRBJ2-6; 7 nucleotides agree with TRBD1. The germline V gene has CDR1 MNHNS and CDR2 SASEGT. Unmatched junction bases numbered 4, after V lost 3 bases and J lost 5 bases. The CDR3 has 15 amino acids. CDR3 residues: CASSDDRARANVLTF. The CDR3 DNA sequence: TGTGCCAGCAGTGATGACAGGGCTAGGGCCAACGTCCTGACTTTC.

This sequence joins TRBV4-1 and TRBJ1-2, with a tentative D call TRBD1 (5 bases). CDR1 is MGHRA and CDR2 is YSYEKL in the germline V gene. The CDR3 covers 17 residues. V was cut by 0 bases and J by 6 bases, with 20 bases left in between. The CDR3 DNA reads TGCGCCAGCAGCCAAGAAATGGGGATTACAGGTCCTCATGGCTACACCTTC. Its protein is CASSQEMGITGPHGYTF.